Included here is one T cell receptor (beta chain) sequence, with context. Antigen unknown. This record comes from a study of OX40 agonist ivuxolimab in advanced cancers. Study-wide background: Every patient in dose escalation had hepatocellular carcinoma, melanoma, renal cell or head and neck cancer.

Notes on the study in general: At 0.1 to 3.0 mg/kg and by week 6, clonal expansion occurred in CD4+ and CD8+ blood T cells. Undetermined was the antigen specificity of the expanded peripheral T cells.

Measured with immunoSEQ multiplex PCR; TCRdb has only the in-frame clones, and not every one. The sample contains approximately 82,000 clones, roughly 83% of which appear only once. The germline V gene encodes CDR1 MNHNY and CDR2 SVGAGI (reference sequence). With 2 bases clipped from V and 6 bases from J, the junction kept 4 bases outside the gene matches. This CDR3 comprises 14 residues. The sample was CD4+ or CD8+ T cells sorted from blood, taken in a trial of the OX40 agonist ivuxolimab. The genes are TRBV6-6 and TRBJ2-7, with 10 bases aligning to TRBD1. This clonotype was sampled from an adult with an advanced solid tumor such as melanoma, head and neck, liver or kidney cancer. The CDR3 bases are TGTGCCAGCAGTTACCGGGACAGGGGAGGCGAGCAGTACTTC. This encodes CASSYRDRGGEQYF.